A selection of T cell receptor beta chains follows, all from one sample in a study of cytomegalovirus exposure and HLA in healthy donors. Sequencing was performed with immunoSEQ multiplex PCR; in TCRdb, only in-frame clones are kept and a portion is missing. The repertoire includes some 86,000 clones, less than 75% of them detected once, and about 2% sits in the top ten. Sample: PBMCs. These receptors were taken from a man aged 30 to 45 in good health and CMV-seronegative. Both conserved end residues are part of each CDR3. The order of the fields is V gene, J gene, D gene, clone size, CDR3 protein, CDR3 DNA. D genes are given only for firm matches. The size of a clone is reported for some rows only, either as once, few or many, or as a class for expanded clones.

V gene: TRBV27
J gene: TRBJ1-4
D gene: TRBD1
clone size: .
CDR3 protein: CASSPTGGDEKLFF
CDR3 DNA: TGTGCCAGCAGTCCGACAGGGGGGGATGAAAAACTGTTTTTT

V gene: TRBV19
J gene: TRBJ1-5
D gene: .
clone size: few
CDR3 protein: CASSIGWQGASQPQHF
CDR3 DNA: TGTGCCAGTAGTATTGGGTGGCAGGGCGCTAGTCAGCCCCAGCATTTT

V gene: TRBV4-1
J gene: TRBJ2-7
D gene: TRBD1
clone size: .
CDR3 protein: CASSQVRTGGYEQYF
CDR3 DNA: TGCGCCAGCAGCCAAGTTCGGACAGGCGGCTACGAGCAGTACTTC

V gene: TRBV19
J gene: TRBJ1-3
D gene: TRBD1
clone size: .
CDR3 protein: CASSIPSTGAYSGNTIYF
CDR3 DNA: TGTGCCAGTAGTATACCGTCGACAGGGGCCTACTCTGGAAACACCATATATTTT

V gene: TRBV6-1
J gene: TRBJ2-7
D gene: .
clone size: .
CDR3 protein: CASGEPGLNYEQYF
CDR3 DNA: TGTGCCAGCGGCGAACCGGGACTGAACTACGAGCAGTACTTC

V gene: TRBV30
J gene: TRBJ2-7
D gene: .
clone size: .
CDR3 protein: CAWTRGYYEQYF
CDR3 DNA: TGTGCCTGGACCCGGGGTTATTACGAGCAGTACTTC

V gene: TRBV5-1
J gene: TRBJ2-1
D gene: TRBD1
clone size: .
CDR3 protein: CASSLGGGRDNEQFF
CDR3 DNA: TGCGCCAGCAGCTTGGGAGGGGGCCGAGACAATGAGCAGTTCTTC

V gene: TRBV10-3
J gene: TRBJ2-5
D gene: .
clone size: .
CDR3 protein: CAISVASGETQYF
CDR3 DNA: TGTGCCATCAGTGTAGCCTCGGGAGAGACCCAGTACTTC

V gene: TRBV27
J gene: TRBJ1-1
D gene: .
clone size: .
CDR3 protein: CASSSGGTTEAFF
CDR3 DNA: TGTGCCAGCAGTTCGGGGGGGACCACTGAAGCTTTCTTT

V gene: TRBV7-2
J gene: TRBJ2-3
D gene: TRBD2
clone size: .
CDR3 protein: CASSLANSGVITDTQYF
CDR3 DNA: TGTGCCAGCAGCTTAGCGAATAGCGGGGTGATCACAGATACGCAGTATTTT

V gene: TRBV4-1
J gene: TRBJ2-1
D gene: TRBD1
clone size: .
CDR3 protein: CASSQGQGAGEQFF
CDR3 DNA: TGCGCCAGCAGCCAGGGACAGGGGGCAGGTGAGCAGTTCTTC

V gene: TRBV6-5
J gene: TRBJ2-2
D gene: TRBD1
clone size: .
CDR3 protein: CASSPTGVLAGELFF
CDR3 DNA: TGTGCCAGCAGCCCGACAGGGGTTTTGGCCGGGGAGCTGTTTTTT

V gene: TRBV6-1
J gene: TRBJ1-2
D gene: TRBD1
clone size: few
CDR3 protein: CASRGQGGNYGYTF
CDR3 DNA: TGTGCCAGCAGGGGACAGGGGGGGAACTATGGCTACACCTTC

V gene: TRBV4-1
J gene: TRBJ2-7
D gene: TRBD2
clone size: .
CDR3 protein: CSSSQGLAGASEQYF
CDR3 DNA: TGCTCCAGCAGCCAAGGACTAGCGGGAGCGAGCGAGCAGTACTTC

V gene: TRBV7-9
J gene: TRBJ2-7
D gene: TRBD2
clone size: .
CDR3 protein: CASSLGGPGRGRAHNEQYF
CDR3 DNA: TGTGCCAGCAGCTTAGGGGGACCCGGACGCGGGAGGGCCCATAACGAGCAGTACTTC

V gene: TRBV7-2
J gene: TRBJ2-2
D gene: .
clone size: .
CDR3 protein: CASSLGRTGELFF
CDR3 DNA: TGTGCCAGCAGCTTAGGCAGAACCGGGGAGCTGTTTTTT

V gene: TRBV5-1
J gene: TRBJ2-7
D gene: TRBD1
clone size: .
CDR3 protein: CASSFRDRGDEQYF
CDR3 DNA: TGCGCCAGCAGCTTCCGGGACAGGGGCGACGAGCAGTACTTC

V gene: TRBV6-5
J gene: TRBJ1-1
D gene: TRBD1
clone size: few
CDR3 protein: CASSLTTGLNTEAFF
CDR3 DNA: TGTGCCAGCAGTTTAACGACAGGGTTGAACACTGAAGCTTTCTTT

V gene: TRBV28
J gene: TRBJ1-5
D gene: .
clone size: .
CDR3 protein: CASSVGNNQPQHF
CDR3 DNA: TGTGCCAGCAGTGTCGGGAACAATCAGCCCCAGCATTTT

V gene: TRBV27
J gene: TRBJ1-3
D gene: TRBD1
clone size: .
CDR3 protein: CASSRQGTGNTIYF
CDR3 DNA: TGTGCCAGCAGTAGACAGGGAACCGGAAACACCATATATTTT

V gene: TRBV7-3
J gene: TRBJ1-1
D gene: TRBD1
clone size: .
CDR3 protein: CASSRGTGTNTEAFF
CDR3 DNA: TGTGCCAGCAGCCGTGGGACAGGGACGAACACTGAAGCTTTCTTT

V gene: TRBV5-6
J gene: TRBJ1-6
D gene: TRBD1
clone size: .
CDR3 protein: CASSLGQISNSPLHF
CDR3 DNA: TGTGCCAGCAGCCTGGGACAGATCAGTAATTCACCCCTCCACTTT